One sample yielded the 24 T cell receptor beta chains listed below, sequenced in a study of glioma-infiltrating T cells after dendritic cell vaccination. Only in-frame clones appear in the TCRdb table, and some are missing; sequencing was by immunoSEQ multiplex PCR. The sample records 80,000 to 100,000 clones, 79% being singletons. The source was blood, collected before dendritic cell vaccination. These TCRs come from a human donor with glioblastoma.

The chain couples TRBV5-6 to TRBJ2-5; D might be TRBD1 (7 bases). The CDR3 covers 15 residues. Germline V CDR1 and CDR2: SGHDT, YYEEEE. V lost 4 bases, J lost 5 bases, and 18 bases lay in between. The CDR3 loop reads CASSPGGLAVETQYF. The DNA for the CDR3 is TGTGCCAGCAGCCCAGGGGGGCTCGCGGTGGAGACCCAGTACTTC.

This clone has a handful of counts. V is TRBV28 and J is TRBJ2-7, with 8 bases that match TRBD2. The CDR3 totals 13 residues. V lost 4 bases to trimming and J lost 3 bases; unmatched junction nucleotides: 2. The germline V gene encodes CDR1 MDHEN and CDR2 SYDVKM. The DNA of the CDR3 is TGTGCCAGCAGTTACAGCGGGAGCTACGAGCAGTACTTC. Its translation is CASSYSGSYEQYF.

The chain has TRBV11-2 and TRBJ2-1, with 7 bases matching TRBD1. CDR1 is SGHAT and CDR2 is FQNNGV in the germline V gene. This CDR3 has 15 amino acids. V lost 0 bases and J lost 7; bases outside the gene matches: 6. The CDR3 DNA reads as TGTGCCAGCAGCTTAGAGGCAGGGGGTAGGAATGAGCAGTTCTTC. Translated, it gives CASSLEAGGRNEQFF.

This chain connects TRBV2 to TRBJ1-2, with D unresolved. This CDR3 has 11 amino acids. The V gene's germline CDR1 is SNHLY and CDR2 FYNNEI. V was clipped by 8 bases and J by 7 bases, with 11 bases between them. The CDR3 DNA follows: TGTGCCAGCCCTGTGGGAGGTGGCTACACCTTC. Its protein is CASPVGGGYTF. Filled out from reference TRBV2 and TRBJ1-2, the complete variable domain reads EPEVTQTPSHQVTQMGQEVILRCVPISNHLYFYWYRQILGQKVEFLVSFYNNEISEKSEIFDDQFSVERPDGSNFTLKIRSTKLEDSAMYFCASPVGGGYTFGSGTRLTVV.

The rearrangement joins TRBV5-1 to TRBJ2-3; 16 nucleotides match TRBD2. V lost 2 bases to trimming and J lost 6 bases; unmatched junction nucleotides: 9. Germline V gene data show CDR1 as SGHRS and CDR2 as YFSETQ. The CDR3 is 18 amino acids. DNA for the CDR3: TGCGCCAGCAGCTTAAGAGGGACTAGCGGGAGGGACGAGGATACGCAGTATTTT. This translates into CASSLRGTSGRDEDTQYF. The whole variable domain, filled in from reference TRBV5-1 and TRBJ2-3, reads KAGVTQTPRYLIKTRGQQVTLSCSPISGHRSVSWYQQTPGQGLQFLFEYFSETQRNKGNFPGRFSGRQFSNSRSEMNVSTLELGDSALYLCASSLRGTSGRDEDTQYFGPGTRLTVL.

The rearrangement links TRBV30 to TRBJ2-4; 8 bases line up with TRBD1. The CDR3 is made up of 13 amino acids. V dropped 4 bases and J dropped 9; count of bases not matched to a gene: 8. The germline V gene has CDR1 GTSNPN and CDR2 SVGIG (reference sequence). The DNA for the CDR3 is TGTGCCTGGACTTTGACAGGGGAGACCATTCAGTACTTC. It yields the protein CAWTLTGETIQYF.

This clone was counted a single time. The chain carries TRBV4-1 and TRBJ1-4, with D uncertain. The CDR3 is made up of 18 amino acids. Germline-derived CDR1 and CDR2 are MGHRA and YSYEKL. The germline V and J ends were trimmed by 0 bases and 5 bases, with 19 bases remaining between them. The CDR3 coding sequence is TGCGCCAGCAGCCAAGATCTGTGGGTAAACAGACGAAATGAAAAACTGTTTTTT. It encodes CASSQDLWVNRRNEKLFF.

The chain joins TRBV30 to TRBJ2-3; D remains unclear. Trimming cost V 0 bases and J 0 bases, with 10 bases left between them. This CDR3 region has 15 residues. Germline lookup yields CDR1 GTSNPN and CDR2 SVGIG (reference sequence). CDR3 nucleotide sequence: TGTGCCTGGAGTGTTGAGGTCCTTAGCACAGATACGCAGTATTTT. As protein: CAWSVEVLSTDTQYF. Filled out from reference TRBV30 and TRBJ2-3, the complete variable domain reads SQTIHQWPATLVQPVGSPLSLECTVEGTSNPNLYWYRQAAGRGLQLLFYSVGIGQISSEVPQNLSASRPQDRQFILSSKKLLLSDSGFYLCAWSVEVLSTDTQYFGPGTRLTVL.

The chain uses TRBV6-5 and TRBJ1-1, with no clear D. The V end lost 4 bases, the J end lost 1 base, and 10 bases lay between the germline ends. Germline loops: CDR1 MNHEY, CDR2 SVGAGI. The CDR3 totals 14 residues. The CDR3 coding sequence is TGTGCCAGCAGTTCCCCACGGTGGAACACTGAAGCTTTCTTT. This codes for CASSSPRWNTEAFF.

The chain is built from TRBV19 and TRBJ2-1; TRBD2 matches 8 bases. The CDR3 has 16 amino acids. In germline, CDR1 is LNHDA, CDR2 SQIVND (reference sequence). Trimming at V came to 5 bases and at J to 4 bases, leaving 10 bases not matched to a gene. CDR3 loop: CASSLLAGLRYNEQFF. In DNA form, the CDR3 reads TGTGCCAGTAGTTTGCTAGCGGGTCTCCGTTACAATGAGCAGTTCTTC.

The chain employs TRBV5-1 and TRBJ2-2; the match to TRBD1 covers 8 bases. Germline V CDR1 and CDR2: SGHRS, YFSETQ. The CDR3 extends over 13 amino acids. V dropped 4 bases and J dropped 7; count of bases not matched to a gene: 3. CDR3 sequence reads: CASSPGTGGELFF. CDR3 DNA: TGCGCCAGCAGCCCCGGGACAGGCGGGGAGCTGTTTTTT.

The chain joins TRBV28 to TRBJ2-4, with D tentatively TRBD1 (6 bases). The V gene lost 3 bases and the J gene lost 0 bases, with 9 bases spanning the gap. The CDR3 is 15 residues long. Looked up from germline, CDR1 is MDHEN and CDR2 is SYDVKM. The CDR3 DNA reads TGTGCCAGCAGTTTCCCGACAGGAGCCAAAAACATTCAGTACTTC. Encoded protein: CASSFPTGAKNIQYF.

This chain uses TRBV5-1 with TRBJ1-3; D call uncertain. The CDR3 runs 16 residues. Germline V lookup: CDR1 SGHRS, CDR2 YFSETQ. V lost 0 bases, J lost 0 bases, and 10 bases lay in between. CDR3 amino acids: CASSLAGGFSGNTIYF. CDR3 coding DNA: TGCGCCAGCAGCTTGGCCGGCGGTTTCTCTGGAAACACCATATATTTT.

This chain joins TRBV5-4 and TRBJ2-5; 8 bases match TRBD1. The CDR3 loop spans 13 amino acids. J was trimmed by 5 bases and V by 4 bases; bases with no gene match: 4. Germline V lookup: CDR1 SGHNT, CDR2 YYREEE (reference sequence). The CDR3 is CASSMGQAETQYF. CDR3 coding DNA: TGTGCCAGCAGCATGGGACAGGCGGAGACCCAGTACTTC.

The rearrangement joins TRBV2 to TRBJ2-3; 16 nucleotides line up with TRBD2. The CDR3 is 17 amino acids. Per the germline V gene, CDR1 is SNHLY and CDR2 is FYNNEI. J gave up 1 base and V 10 bases, and 8 bases lay outside the gene matches. Written as DNA, the CDR3 is TGTGCCACCAAGGGACTAGCGGGAGGGCCGCGCACAGATACGCAGTATTTT. The encoded protein is CATKGLAGGPRTDTQYF.

The rearrangement links TRBV29-1 to TRBJ1-4; TRBD1 agrees at 12 bases. This CDR3 comprises 13 residues. Germline assignment: CDR1 SQVTM and CDR2 ANQGSEA. With 6 bases clipped from V and 7 bases from J, the junction kept 3 bases outside the gene matches. CDR3 DNA: TGCAGCGTCCGGGACAGGGGGCTTGAAAAACTGTTTTTT. Its translation is CSVRDRGLEKLFF. Together with reference TRBV29-1 and TRBJ1-4, the CDR3 gives the full variable domain: SAVISQKPSRDICQRGTSLTIQCQVDSQVTMMFWYRQQPGQSLTLIATANQGSEATYESGFVIDKFPISRPNLTFSTLTVSNMSPEDSSIYLCSVRDRGLEKLFFGSGTQLSVL.

The chain couples TRBV5-1 to TRBJ2-1; D perhaps matches TRBD2 (5 bases). This CDR3 comprises 15 residues. The germline V gene has CDR1 SGHRS and CDR2 YFSETQ. V lost 6 bases and J 0 bases, leaving 13 bases between the germline ends. The CDR3 sequence is CASNSRRSSYNEQFF. The CDR3 DNA is TGCGCCAGCAACTCTAGGAGGAGCTCCTACAATGAGCAGTTCTTC.

The chain recombines TRBV27 with TRBJ2-3; 8 nucleotides line up with TRBD2. V shed 5 bases and J 6 bases; nucleotides not matched to a gene: 16. This CDR3 has 17 amino acids. Germline V gene data show CDR1 as MNHEY and CDR2 as SMNVEV (reference sequence). CDR3 loop: CASSPRTSPGQFDTQYF. DNA for the CDR3: TGTGCCAGCAGTCCACGGACTAGCCCCGGGCAGTTTGATACGCAGTATTTT.

This clone has just a few counts. The rearrangement links TRBV11-2 to TRBJ2-4, with unresolved D. Trimming removed 1 base at V and 9 bases at J, with 4 bases between. The CDR3 sequence is 11 residues long. The germline V gene has CDR1 SGHAT and CDR2 FQNNGV. CDR3: CASSLVSIQYF. The CDR3 DNA is TGTGCCAGCAGCTTAGTTAGCATTCAGTACTTC.

V gene TRBV6-1 combines with J gene TRBJ2-7; D gene ambiguous. Germline CDR1 MNHNS, CDR2 SASEGT. CDR3 size: 9 residues. Trimming took off 5 bases at V and 12 bases at J, with 8 bases between the two ends. In DNA, the CDR3 is TGTGCCAGCAGTCCCCCCTGGTACTTC. It translates to CASSPPWYF.

The chain joins TRBV6-1 to TRBJ1-4; D remains unclear. CDR3 length: 14 residues. From germline, CDR1 is MNHNS and CDR2 SASEGT. The V end lost 2 bases, the J end lost 8 bases, and 12 bases lay between the germline ends. The CDR3 coding sequence is TGTGCCAGCAGTGAATTGCGGGGTTTAGAAAAACTGTTTTTT. Its translation: CASSELRGLEKLFF.

This chain's CDR3 is CASSFVDRSYEQYF. CDR3 in DNA: TGCGCCAGCAGCTTCGTAGACAGGTCTTACGAGCAGTACTTC. The chain uses TRBV5-1 and TRBJ2-7; tentatively, D is TRBD1 (6 bases). In germline, CDR1 is SGHRS, CDR2 YFSETQ. This CDR3 spans 14 amino acids. V lost 2 bases to trimming and J lost 4 bases, with 13 bases between them.

This chain uses TRBV28 with TRBJ2-7, with 9 bases lining up with TRBD1. This CDR3 is built from 14 residues. Germline CDR1 reads MDHEN; CDR2 reads SYDVKM. With 3 bases clipped from V and 5 bases from J, the junction kept 5 bases outside the gene matches. CDR3 in DNA: TGTGCCAGCAGTTTTATTGGACAGGGGAACGAGCAGTACTTC. Protein product: CASSFIGQGNEQYF. Complete variable domain (other parts from reference TRBV28 and TRBJ2-7): DVKVTQSSRYLVKRTGEKVFLECVQDMDHENMFWYRQDPGLGLRLIYFSYDVKMKEKGDIPEGYSVSREKKERFSLILESASTNQTSMYLCASSFIGQGNEQYFGPGTRLTVT.

The chain is built from TRBV5-1 and TRBJ1-1; 9 nucleotides match TRBD1. Unmatched junction bases numbered 4, after V lost 0 bases and J lost 4 bases. Germline V CDR1 and CDR2: SGHRS, YFSETQ. This CDR3 comprises 15 residues. As DNA, the CDR3 is TGCGCCAGCAGCTTGGAATGGACAGGGGCCACTGAAGCTTTCTTT. Amino acid sequence: CASSLEWTGATEAFF.